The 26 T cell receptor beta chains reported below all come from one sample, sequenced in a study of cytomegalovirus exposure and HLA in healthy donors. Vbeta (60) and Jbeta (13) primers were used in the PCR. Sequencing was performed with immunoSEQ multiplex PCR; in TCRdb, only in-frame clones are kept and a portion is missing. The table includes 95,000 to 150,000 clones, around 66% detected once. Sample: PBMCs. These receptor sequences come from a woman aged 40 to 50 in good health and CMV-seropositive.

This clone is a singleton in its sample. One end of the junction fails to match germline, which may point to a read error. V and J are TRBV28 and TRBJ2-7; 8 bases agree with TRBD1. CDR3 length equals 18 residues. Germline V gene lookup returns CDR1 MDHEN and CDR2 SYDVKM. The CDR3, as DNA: TGTGCCAGCAGTCCACCTCGGTCATCGGGACAGGCGGCCATCACTACAGAGTTC. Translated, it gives CASSPPRSSGQAAITTEF.

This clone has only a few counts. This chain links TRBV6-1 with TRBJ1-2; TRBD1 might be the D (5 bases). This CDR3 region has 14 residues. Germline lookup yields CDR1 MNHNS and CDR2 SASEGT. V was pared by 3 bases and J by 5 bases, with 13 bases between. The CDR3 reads CASSDSGELYGYTF. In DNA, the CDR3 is TGTGCCAGCAGTGACTCGGGGGAACTGTATGGCTACACCTTC.

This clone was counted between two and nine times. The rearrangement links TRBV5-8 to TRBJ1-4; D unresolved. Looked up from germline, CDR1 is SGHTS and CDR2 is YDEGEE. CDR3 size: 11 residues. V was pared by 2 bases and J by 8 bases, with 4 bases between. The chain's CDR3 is CASSFGEKLFF. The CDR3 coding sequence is TGTGCCAGCAGCTTTGGCGAAAAACTGTTTTTT.

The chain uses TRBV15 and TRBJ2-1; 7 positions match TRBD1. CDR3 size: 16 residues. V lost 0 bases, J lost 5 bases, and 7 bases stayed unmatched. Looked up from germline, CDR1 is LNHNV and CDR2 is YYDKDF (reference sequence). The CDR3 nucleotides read TGTGCCACCAGCAGAGAGAGGGGGCTAGTAAACAATGAGCAGTTCTTC. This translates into CATSRERGLVNNEQFF.

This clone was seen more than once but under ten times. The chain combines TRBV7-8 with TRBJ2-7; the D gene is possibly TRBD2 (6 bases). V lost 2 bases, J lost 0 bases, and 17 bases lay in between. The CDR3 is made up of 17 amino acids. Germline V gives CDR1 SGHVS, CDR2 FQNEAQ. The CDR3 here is CASSLSQGGAPSYEQYF. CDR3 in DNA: TGTGCCAGCAGCTTATCTCAAGGAGGGGCCCCCTCCTACGAGCAGTACTTC.

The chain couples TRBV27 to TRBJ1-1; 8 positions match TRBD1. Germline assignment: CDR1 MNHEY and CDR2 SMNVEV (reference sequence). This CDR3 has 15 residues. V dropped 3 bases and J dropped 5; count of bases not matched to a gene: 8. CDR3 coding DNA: TGTGCCAGCAGTTTTACGGGCAGGGGGCAGACTGAAGCTTTCTTT. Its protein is CASSFTGRGQTEAFF.

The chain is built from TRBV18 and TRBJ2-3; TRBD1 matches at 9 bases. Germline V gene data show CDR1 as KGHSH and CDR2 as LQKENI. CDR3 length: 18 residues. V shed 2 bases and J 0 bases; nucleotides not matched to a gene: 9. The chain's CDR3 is CASSPRATGTGSTDTQYF. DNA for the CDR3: TGTGCCAGCTCACCAAGGGCGACCGGGACAGGGAGCACAGATACGCAGTATTTT.

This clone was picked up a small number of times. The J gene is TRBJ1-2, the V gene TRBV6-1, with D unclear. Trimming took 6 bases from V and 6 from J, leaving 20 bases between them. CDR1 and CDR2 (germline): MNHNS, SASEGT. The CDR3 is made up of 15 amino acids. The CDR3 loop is CASRSLPTGGHGYTF. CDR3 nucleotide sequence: TGTGCCAGCAGATCCCTGCCCACGGGAGGCCATGGCTACACCTTC.

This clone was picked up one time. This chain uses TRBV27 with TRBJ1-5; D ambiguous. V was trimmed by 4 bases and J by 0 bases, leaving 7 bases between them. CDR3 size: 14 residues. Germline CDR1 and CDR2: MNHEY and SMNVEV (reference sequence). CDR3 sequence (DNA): TGTGCCAGCAGTTCCACAATTAGCAATCAGCCCCAGCATTTT. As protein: CASSSTISNQPQHF.

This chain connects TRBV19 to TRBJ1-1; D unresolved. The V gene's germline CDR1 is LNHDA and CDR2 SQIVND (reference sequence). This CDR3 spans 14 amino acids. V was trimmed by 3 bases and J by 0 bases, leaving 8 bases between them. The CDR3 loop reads CASSIAALNTEAFF. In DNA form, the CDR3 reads TGTGCCAGTAGTATCGCGGCCCTGAACACTGAAGCTTTCTTT.

CDR3 nucleotides: TGTGCCAGCAGTCAACCGGGACAGGGGGCCGATGAGCAGTTCTTC. Amino acid sequence: CASSQPGQGADEQFF. The rearrangement joins TRBV6-4 to TRBJ2-1; 12 positions match TRBD1. The CDR3 sequence is 15 residues long. From germline, CDR1 is MRHNA and CDR2 SNTAGT. The V gene end was trimmed by 5 bases and the J gene end by 8 bases; junction bases not matched to a gene: 7.

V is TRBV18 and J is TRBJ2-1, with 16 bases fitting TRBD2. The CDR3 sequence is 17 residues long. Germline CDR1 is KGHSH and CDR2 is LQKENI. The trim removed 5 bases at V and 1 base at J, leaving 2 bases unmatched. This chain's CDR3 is CASSLGLAGGSYNEQFF. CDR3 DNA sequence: TGTGCCAGCTCATTGGGACTAGCGGGGGGGTCCTACAATGAGCAGTTCTTC.

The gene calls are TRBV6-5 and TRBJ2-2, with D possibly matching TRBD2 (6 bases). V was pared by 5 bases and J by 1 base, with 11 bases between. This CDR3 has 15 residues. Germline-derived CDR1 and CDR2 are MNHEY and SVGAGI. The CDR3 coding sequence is TGTGCCAGCAGTCCTCAGGGAGGGAACACCGGGGAGCTGTTTTTT. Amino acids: CASSPQGGNTGELFF.

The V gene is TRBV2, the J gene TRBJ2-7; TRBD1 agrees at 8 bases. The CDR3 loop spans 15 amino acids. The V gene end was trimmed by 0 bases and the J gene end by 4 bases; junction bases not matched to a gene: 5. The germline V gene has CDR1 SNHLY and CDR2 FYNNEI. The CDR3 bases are TGTGCCAGCAGTGAAGCTGCGGGACAGGAGTACGAGCAGTACTTC. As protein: CASSEAAGQEYEQYF.

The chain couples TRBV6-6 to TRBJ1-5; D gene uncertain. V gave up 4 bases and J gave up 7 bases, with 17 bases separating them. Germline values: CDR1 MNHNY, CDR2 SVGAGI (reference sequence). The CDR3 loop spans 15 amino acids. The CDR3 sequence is CASSLDSGTGQPQHF. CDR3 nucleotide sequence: TGTGCCAGCAGTTTGGACTCGGGAACGGGGCAGCCCCAGCATTTT.

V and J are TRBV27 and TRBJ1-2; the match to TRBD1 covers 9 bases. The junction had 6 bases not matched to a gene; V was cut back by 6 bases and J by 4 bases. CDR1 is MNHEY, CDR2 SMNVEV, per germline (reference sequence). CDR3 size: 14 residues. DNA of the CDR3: TGTGCCAGCAGAGGGACAGGGAGGACCTATGGCTACACCTTC. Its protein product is CASRGTGRTYGYTF.

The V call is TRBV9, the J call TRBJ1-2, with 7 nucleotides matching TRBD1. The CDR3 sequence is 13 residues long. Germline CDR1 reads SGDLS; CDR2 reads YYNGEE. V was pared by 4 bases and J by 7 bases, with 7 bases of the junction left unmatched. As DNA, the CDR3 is TGTGCCAGCAGCATTTTCCCAGGGGGTGGCTACACCTTC. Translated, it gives CASSIFPGGGYTF.

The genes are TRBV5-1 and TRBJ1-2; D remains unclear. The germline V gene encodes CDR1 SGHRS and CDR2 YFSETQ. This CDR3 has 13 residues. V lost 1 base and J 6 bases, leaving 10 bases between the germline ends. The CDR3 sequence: CASSLFPGNGYTF. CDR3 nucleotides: TGCGCCAGCAGCTTGTTTCCCGGGAATGGCTACACCTTC.

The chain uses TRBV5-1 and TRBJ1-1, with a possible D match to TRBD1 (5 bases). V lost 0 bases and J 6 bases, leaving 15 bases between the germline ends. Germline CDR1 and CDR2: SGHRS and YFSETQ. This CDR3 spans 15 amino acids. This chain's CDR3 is CASSLGQGGGSEAFF. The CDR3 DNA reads TGCGCCAGCAGCTTGGGGCAGGGTGGAGGGTCTGAAGCTTTCTTT.

In DNA form, the CDR3 reads TGTGCCAGTAGTATGCAGGGCAGTGTCCATGAGCAGTTCTTC. It encodes CASSMQGSVHEQFF. The chain carries TRBV19 and TRBJ2-1, with a possible D match to TRBD1 (5 bases). CDR1 is LNHDA, CDR2 SQIVND, per germline (reference sequence). V was pared by 3 bases and J by 8 bases, with 14 bases between. This CDR3 region has 14 residues.

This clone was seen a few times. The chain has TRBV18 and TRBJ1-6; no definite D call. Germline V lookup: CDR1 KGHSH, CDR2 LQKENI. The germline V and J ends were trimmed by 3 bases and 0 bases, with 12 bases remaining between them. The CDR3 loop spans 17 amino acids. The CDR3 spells CASSPNIASSYNSPLHF. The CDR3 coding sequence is TGTGCCAGCTCACCGAATATAGCGAGCTCCTATAATTCACCCCTCCACTTT.

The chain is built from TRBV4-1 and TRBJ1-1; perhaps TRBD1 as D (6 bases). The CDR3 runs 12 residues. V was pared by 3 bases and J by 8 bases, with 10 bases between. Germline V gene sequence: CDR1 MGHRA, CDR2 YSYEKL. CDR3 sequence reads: CASSQSGAEAFF. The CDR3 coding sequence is TGCGCCAGCAGCCAGTCAGGGGCGGAAGCTTTCTTT.

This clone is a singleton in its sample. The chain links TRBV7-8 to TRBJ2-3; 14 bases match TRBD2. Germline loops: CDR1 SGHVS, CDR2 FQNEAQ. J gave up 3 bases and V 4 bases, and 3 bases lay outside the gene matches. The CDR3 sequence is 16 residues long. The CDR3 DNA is TGTGCCAGCAGCTCGACTAGCGGGAGGGTAACAGATACGCAGTATTTT. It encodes CASSSTSGRVTDTQYF.

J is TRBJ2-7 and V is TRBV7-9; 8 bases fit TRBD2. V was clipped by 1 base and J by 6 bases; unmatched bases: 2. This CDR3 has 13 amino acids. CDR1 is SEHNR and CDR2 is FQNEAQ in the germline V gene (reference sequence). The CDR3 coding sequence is TGTGCCAGCAGCTTAGGGACTAGCTGCGAGCAGTACTTC. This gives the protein CASSLGTSCEQYF. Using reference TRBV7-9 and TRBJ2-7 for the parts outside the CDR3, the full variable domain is DTGVSQNPRHKITKRGQNVTFRCDPISEHNRLYWYRQTLGQGPEFLTYFQNEAQLEKSRLLSDRFSAERPKGSFSTLEIQRTEQGDSAMYLCASSLGTSCEQYFGPGTRLTVT.

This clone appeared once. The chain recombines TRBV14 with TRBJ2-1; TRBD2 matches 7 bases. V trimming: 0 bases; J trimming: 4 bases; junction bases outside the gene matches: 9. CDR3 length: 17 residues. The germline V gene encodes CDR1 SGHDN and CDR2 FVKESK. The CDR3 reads CASSQDHAGDRYNEQFF. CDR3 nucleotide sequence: TGTGCCAGCAGCCAAGACCACGCGGGGGACCGATACAATGAGCAGTTCTTC.

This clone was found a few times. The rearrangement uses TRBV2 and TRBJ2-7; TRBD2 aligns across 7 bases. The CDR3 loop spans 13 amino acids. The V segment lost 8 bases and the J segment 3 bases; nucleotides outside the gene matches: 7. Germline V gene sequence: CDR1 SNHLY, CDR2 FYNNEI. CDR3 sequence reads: CASSGEGSYEQYF. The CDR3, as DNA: TGTGCCAGCTCGGGGGAGGGGAGCTACGAGCAGTACTTC.